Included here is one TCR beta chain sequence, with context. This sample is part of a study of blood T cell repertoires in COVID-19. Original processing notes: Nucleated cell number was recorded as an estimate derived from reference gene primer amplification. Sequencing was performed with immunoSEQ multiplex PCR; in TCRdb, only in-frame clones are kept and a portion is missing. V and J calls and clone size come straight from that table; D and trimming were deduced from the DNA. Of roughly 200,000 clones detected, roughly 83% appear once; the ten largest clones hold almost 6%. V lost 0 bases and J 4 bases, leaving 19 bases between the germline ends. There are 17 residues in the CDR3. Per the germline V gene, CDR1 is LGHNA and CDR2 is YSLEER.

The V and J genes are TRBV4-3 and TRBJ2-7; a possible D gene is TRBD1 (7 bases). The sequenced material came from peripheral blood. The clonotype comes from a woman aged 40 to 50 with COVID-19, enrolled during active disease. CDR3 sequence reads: CASSQDLPGGRRYEQYF. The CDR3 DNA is TGCGCCAGCAGCCAAGACCTCCCAGGGGGGCGGCGGTACGAGCAGTACTTC.